This TCR beta chain was captured by sequencing in a study of blood T cell repertoires in COVID-19. CDR3 length: 15 residues. V gave up 5 bases and J gave up 4 bases; unmatched junction bases: 5. Germline assignment: CDR1 SGHVS and CDR2 FQNEAQ. Original data processing: Reference gene primer amplification gave estimated nucleated cell counts. The data were produced by immunoSEQ multiplex PCR, yet TCRdb's version contains in-frame clones alone and is incomplete. D and trimming come from the DNA, and the V and J calls and clone size come from that table. Of some 150,000 clones in the sample, approximately 87% were seen once.

The sequencing sample was made of PBMCs or T cells enriched from blood (not recorded which). The gene calls are TRBV7-8 and TRBJ2-2; 9 nucleotides match TRBD1. The TCR sequence derives from a young woman with acute COVID-19. The CDR3 nucleotides are TGTGCCAGCAGCCTCGGGACAGGGCGCACCGGGGAGCTGTTTTTT. It codes for CASSLGTGRTGELFF.